Each of the 28 T cell receptor beta chains below was sequenced from the same sample in a study of OX40 agonist ivuxolimab in advanced cancers. Assay: immunoSEQ multiplex PCR; the TCRdb copy retains only in-frame clones and omits some. In the table there are 28,000 or so clones, around 90% of which are singletons. This specimen was CD4+ or CD8+ T cells sorted from blood, taken in a trial of the OX40 agonist ivuxolimab. The receptors here all came from an adult with an advanced solid tumor such as melanoma, head and neck, liver or kidney cancer.

This clone was counted only a few times. The V and J genes are TRBV7-8 and TRBJ1-1; TRBD1 might be the D (5 bases). CDR1 SGHVS and CDR2 FQNEAQ come from the germline V gene. The germline V and J ends were trimmed by 5 bases and 3 bases, with 13 bases remaining between them. This CDR3 is built from 14 residues. For the CDR3, the DNA is TGTGCCAGCAGCCAAAGGCTGGGGGACACTGAAGCTTTCTTT. Translating it yields CASSQRLGDTEAFF. The full variable domain, its missing parts supplied by reference TRBV7-8 and TRBJ1-1, is GAGVSQSPRYKVAKRGQDVALRCDPISGHVSLFWYQQALGQGPEFLTYFQNEAQLDKSGLPSDRFFAERPEGSVSTLKIQRTQQEDSAVYLCASSQRLGDTEAFFGQGTRLTVV.

The chain is built from TRBV7-2 and TRBJ2-2, with 8 bases fitting TRBD2. The CDR3 extends over 14 amino acids. Trimming took 9 bases from V and 4 from J; bases not matched to a gene: 7. Germline values: CDR1 SGHTA, CDR2 FQGNSA. This CDR3 is CARRFGGGTGELFF. CDR3 sequence (DNA): TGTGCCAGGCGCTTCGGGGGGGGCACCGGGGAGCTGTTTTTT.

V and J are TRBV11-2 and TRBJ1-1; TRBD1 is a possible D gene (5 bases). The CDR3 length is 13 residues. Germline V gene sequence: CDR1 SGHAT, CDR2 FQNNGV. The germline V and J ends were trimmed by 1 base and 10 bases, with 13 bases remaining between them. CDR3 sequence (DNA): TGTGCCAGCAGCTTAGCCCTGACAGTCGGAGCTTTCTTT. Encoded protein: CASSLALTVGAFF. The variable domain in full, with the rest retrieved from reference TRBV11-2 and TRBJ1-1, is EAGVAQSPRYKIIEKRQSVAFWCNPISGHATLYWYQQILGQGPKLLIQFQNNGVVDDSQLPKDRFSAERLKGVDSTLKIQPAKLEDSAVYLCASSLALTVGAFFGQGTRLTVV.

The chain is built from TRBV7-3 and TRBJ2-3; TRBD2 aligns across 14 bases. Germline V CDR1 and CDR2: SGHTA, FQGTGA. Losses at the gene ends were 0 bases for V and 2 bases for J; bases not matched to a gene: 4. The CDR3 extends over 18 amino acids. The CDR3 protein is CASSLTRLAGGPTDTQYF. CDR3 coding DNA: TGTGCCAGCAGCTTAACTCGACTAGCGGGGGGGCCCACAGATACGCAGTATTTT.

The rearrangement uses TRBV18 and TRBJ2-1, with D maybe TRBD1 (6 bases). Germline CDR1 reads KGHSH; CDR2 reads LQKENI. V dropped 8 bases and J dropped 7 bases, with 15 bases sitting between them. The CDR3 spans 13 residues. The CDR3 loop reads CASRLTGLNEQFF. The CDR3 DNA reads as TGTGCCAGCAGACTCACAGGGTTGAATGAGCAGTTCTTC. Looking up the rest from reference TRBV18 and TRBJ2-1 gives the full variable domain: NAGVMQNPRHLVRRRGQEARLRCSPMKGHSHVYWYRQLPEEGLKFMVYLQKENIIDESGMPKERFSAEFPKEGPSILRIQQVVRGDSAAYFCASRLTGLNEQFFGPGTRLTVL.

The chain links TRBV5-5 to TRBJ2-4; D is uncertain. The germline CDR1 and CDR2 sequences are SGHKS and YYEKEE (reference sequence). Trimming took 4 bases from V and 7 from J, leaving 9 bases between them. CDR3 length equals 12 residues. CDR3 DNA sequence: TGTGCCAGCAGCCTCGATTTCAACATTCAGTACTTC. It yields the protein CASSLDFNIQYF.

V usage is TRBV2 and J usage is TRBJ2-5; D is possibly TRBD1 or TRBD2 (5 bases each). Germline V CDR1 and CDR2: SNHLY, FYNNEI. The CDR3 is made up of 14 amino acids. With 7 bases removed from V and 5 bases from J, the gap between germline ends came to 17 bases. The CDR3 DNA sequence: TGTGCCAGCACGTCGGGGCCGCGGCGGGAGACCCAGTACTTC. Protein product: CASTSGPRRETQYF.

This clone was seen once. The chain carries TRBV5-1 and TRBJ1-2; a possible D gene is TRBD1 (6 bases). Germline lookup yields CDR1 SGHRS and CDR2 YFSETQ. The CDR3 is 16 residues long. V lost 1 base, J lost 5 bases, and 18 bases lay in between. The CDR3, as DNA: TGCGCCAGCAGCTTGTCCCCGGGACACCCCGCTTATGGCTACACCTTC. Encoded protein: CASSLSPGHPAYGYTF.

The V call is TRBV5-1, the J call TRBJ2-5; D is undetermined. Trimming shortened V by 0 bases and J by 3 bases, and 9 bases separated the two germline ends. There are 14 residues in the CDR3. Germline V CDR1 and CDR2: SGHRS, YFSETQ. The CDR3 nucleotides read TGCGCCAGCAGCTTGGTGACCCCCGAAGAGACCCAGTACTTC. As protein: CASSLVTPEETQYF.

This rearrangement joins TRBV6-1 to TRBJ1-2; 10 bases align to TRBD1. Germline values: CDR1 MNHNS, CDR2 SASEGT. The CDR3 totals 19 residues. V shed 4 bases and J 2 bases; nucleotides not matched to a gene: 16. CDR3 sequence: CASSGYRDRGEIANYGYTF. As DNA, the CDR3 is TGTGCCAGCAGTGGGTACCGGGACAGGGGAGAAATTGCGAACTATGGCTACACCTTC.

This sequence joins TRBV21-1 and TRBJ1-5. TRBV21-1 is shown as a pseudogene. This CDR3 contains 18 residues. DNA of the CDR3: TGTGCCAGCAGCAAAGCGCGCTGGCGGGGCTTAGCGGATCAGCCCCAGCATTTT. Its protein product is CASSKARWRGLADQPQHF.

The rearrangement links TRBV6-5 to TRBJ1-5; the D gene is possibly TRBD1 (5 bases). The CDR3 sequence is 15 residues long. Germline V gives CDR1 MNHEY, CDR2 SVGAGI. Trimming stripped 0 bases from V and 7 bases from J, with 13 bases between. The CDR3 bases are TGTGCCAGCAGTTACTCTCACCGGGGGGGACAGCCCCAGCATTTT. It yields the protein CASSYSHRGGQPQHF.

The V call is TRBV4-2, the J call TRBJ2-1; possibly TRBD2 for D (6 bases). This CDR3 contains 15 residues. Looked up from germline, CDR1 is LGHNA and CDR2 is YNFKEQ. Trimming stripped 1 base from V and 9 bases from J, with 16 bases between. CDR3 residues: CASSQVRRGDSEQFF. The CDR3 nucleotides read TGTGCCAGCAGCCAAGTCCGACGCGGGGATAGTGAGCAGTTCTTC.

The V call is TRBV6-5, the J call TRBJ1-1; a possible D gene is TRBD1 (5 bases). The germline V and J ends were trimmed by 6 bases and 0 bases, with 11 bases remaining between them. Germline CDR1 reads MNHEY; CDR2 reads SVGAGI. The CDR3 consists of 14 residues. The CDR3 nucleotides read TGTGCCAGCAGCGTGACAGTCATGAACACTGAAGCTTTCTTT. Amino acid sequence: CASSVTVMNTEAFF.

The rearrangement links TRBV7-2 to TRBJ2-5, with 9 bases lining up with TRBD2. This CDR3 comprises 15 residues. Looked up from germline, CDR1 is SGHTA and CDR2 is FQGNSA. Trimming at V came to 11 bases and at J to 5 bases, leaving 15 bases not matched to a gene. CDR3 bases: TGTGCCGACCAGGAGGTAGCGGGGGTCCAGGAGACCCAGTACTTC. This codes for CADQEVAGVQETQYF.

This clone was seen a handful of times. Other DNA sequences in the sample encode the same CDR3. The V and J genes are TRBV11-3 and TRBJ2-1; TRBD2 matches at 9 bases. Germline-derived CDR1 and CDR2 are SGHNT and YENEEA. V shed 5 bases, J shed 7 bases, and the junction held 9 bases outside the gene matches. The CDR3 has 15 amino acids. Here the CDR3 DNA reads TGTGCCAGCAGCCTACCCGGACTAGCGCTGAATGAGCAGTTCTTC. It codes for CASSLPGLALNEQFF.

The rearrangement uses TRBV7-3 and TRBJ2-3, with D maybe TRBD1 (6 bases). The germline gives CDR1 SGHTA, CDR2 FQGTGA. CDR3 length: 15 amino acids. Between the trimmed V and J ends, which lost 3 bases and 3 bases, there was a span of 13 bases. CDR3 DNA sequence: TGTGCCAGCAGCTTCTCTAAGAGGGGGACAGATACGCAGTATTTT. It encodes CASSFSKRGTDTQYF.

This chain uses TRBV6-5 with TRBJ2-3, with a possible D match to TRBD1 (6 bases). The CDR3 is 15 residues long. V was trimmed by 2 bases and J by 6 bases, leaving 15 bases between them. Germline V gene sequence: CDR1 MNHEY, CDR2 SVGAGI. CDR3: CASSYGTSLGDTQYF. In nucleotides, the CDR3 is TGTGCCAGCAGTTACGGGACATCGTTAGGTGATACGCAGTATTTT.

This clone has just one count. In nucleotides, the CDR3 is TGTGCCAGCAGCCCGGACAGGGCGGATGGCTACACCTTC. Its translation: CASSPDRADGYTF. V is TRBV7-9 and J is TRBJ1-2; 8 bases are a match to TRBD1. CDR3 length equals 13 residues. After removal of 5 bases from V and 6 bases from J, the junction contained 5 bases not matched to a gene. Germline lookup yields CDR1 SEHNR and CDR2 FQNEAQ (reference sequence).

The chain links TRBV29-1 to TRBJ2-6, with D perhaps matching TRBD1 (7 bases). The germline V and J ends were trimmed by 3 bases and 1 base, with 10 bases remaining between them. The CDR3 length is 15 residues. In germline, CDR1 is SQVTM, CDR2 ANQGSEA. As DNA, the CDR3 is TGCAGCGTTGAGGGGGGACAGTCTGGGGCCAACGTCCTGACTTTC. It translates to CSVEGGQSGANVLTF.

V gene TRBV19 combines with J gene TRBJ2-7; 10 bases map to TRBD2. Trimming took 5 bases from V and 2 from J; bases not matched to a gene: 9. The germline V gene has CDR1 LNHDA and CDR2 SQIVND (reference sequence). The CDR3 is 16 amino acids. The CDR3 is CASSPRLAGPTYEQYF. CDR3 nucleotide sequence: TGTGCCAGTAGTCCCCGACTAGCGGGTCCCACCTACGAGCAGTACTTC.

The V call is TRBV11-2, the J call TRBJ2-3; 9 nucleotides align to TRBD2. Germline V gene sequence: CDR1 SGHAT, CDR2 FQNNGV. This CDR3 is built from 18 residues. V was pared by 1 base and J by 1 base, with 9 bases of the junction left unmatched. The CDR3 nucleotides read TGTGCCAGCAGCTTAGGTCTGGGCGGGAGGGCCCGCACAGATACGCAGTATTTT. This gives the protein CASSLGLGGRARTDTQYF.

V gene TRBV2 combines with J gene TRBJ2-5, with no clear D. The CDR3 has 13 amino acids. V was trimmed by 3 bases and J by 4 bases, leaving 9 bases between them. Germline CDR1 SNHLY, CDR2 FYNNEI. The CDR3 DNA reads as TGTGCCAGCAGTGAGACACCTTCAGAGACCCAGTACTTC. Translation: CASSETPSETQYF.

The chain uses TRBV5-6 and TRBJ2-3, with TRBD1 identical over 7 bases. CDR1 and CDR2 from the germline V gene are SGHDT and YYEEEE. V gave up 2 bases and J gave up 10 bases; unmatched junction bases: 10. The CDR3 sequence is 14 residues long. CDR3 bases: TGTGCCAGCAGCTTAGGGACAGTCAGGGTTGCGCAGTATTTT. Translated: CASSLGTVRVAQYF.

The CDR3 loop reads CASRDRGSPLHF. The CDR3 DNA reads as TGTGCCAGCAGAGACAGGGGTTCACCCCTCCACTTT. The chain links TRBV27 to TRBJ1-6; 8 bases agree with TRBD1. V lost 6 bases to trimming and J lost 9 bases; unmatched junction nucleotides: 1. Germline V lookup: CDR1 MNHEY, CDR2 SMNVEV (reference sequence). The CDR3 totals 12 residues.

The genes are TRBV5-8 and TRBJ1-4; a weak D match, TRBD1 (5 bases). Germline V gene data show CDR1 as SGHTS and CDR2 as YDEGEE. The CDR3 sequence is 12 residues long. The V and J ends lost 9 bases and 4 bases respectively, with 10 bases between them. CDR3 protein: CATGTYNEKLFF. CDR3 in DNA: TGTGCCACCGGGACTTATAATGAAAAACTGTTTTTT.

This chain links TRBV15 with TRBJ2-1; tentatively, D is TRBD1 or TRBD2 (6 bases each). Trimming shortened V by 1 base and J by 7 bases, and 17 bases separated the two germline ends. There are 16 residues in the CDR3. Germline lookup yields CDR1 LNHNV and CDR2 YYDKDF (reference sequence). The DNA for the CDR3 is TGTGCCACCAGCAGAGGGCTGGGGGGCGATATAAATGAGCAGTTCTTC. This encodes CATSRGLGGDINEQFF.

This chain joins TRBV6-1 and TRBJ1-1, with D unclear. Germline V gene sequence: CDR1 MNHNS, CDR2 SASEGT. V was trimmed by 3 bases and J by 1 base, leaving 9 bases between them. The CDR3 loop spans 14 amino acids. The DNA for the CDR3 is TGTGCCAGCAGTGAGGGAACGGGGAACACTGAAGCTTTCTTT. Its translation is CASSEGTGNTEAFF.